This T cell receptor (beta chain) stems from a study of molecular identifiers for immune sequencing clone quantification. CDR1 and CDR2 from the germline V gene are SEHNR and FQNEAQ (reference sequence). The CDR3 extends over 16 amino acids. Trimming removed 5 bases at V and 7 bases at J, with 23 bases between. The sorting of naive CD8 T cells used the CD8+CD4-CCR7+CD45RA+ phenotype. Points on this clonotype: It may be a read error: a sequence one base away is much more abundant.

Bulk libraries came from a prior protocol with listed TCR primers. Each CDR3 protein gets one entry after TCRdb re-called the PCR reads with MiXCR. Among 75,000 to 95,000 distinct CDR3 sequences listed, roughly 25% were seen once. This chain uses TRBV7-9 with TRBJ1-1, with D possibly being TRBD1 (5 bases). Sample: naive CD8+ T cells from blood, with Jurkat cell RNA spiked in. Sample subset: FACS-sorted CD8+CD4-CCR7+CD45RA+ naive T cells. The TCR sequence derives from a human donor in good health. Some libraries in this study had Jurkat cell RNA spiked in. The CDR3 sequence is CASSPPGGRVNGEAFF. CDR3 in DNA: TGTGCCAGCAGCCCCCCAGGTGGCAGGGTCAACGGTGAAGCTTTCTTT.